A single sample gave rise to the 15 T cell receptor beta chains below, sequenced in a study of shared T cell receptors in the human thymus. The repertoire was sequenced with immunoSEQ multiplex PCR; TCRdb's copy has only in-frame clones and lacks some. There are about 380,000 clones in the sample; more than 85% occur only once, and roughly 0.02% lies in the top ten. Sequencing was done on a sample of thymocytes. Every receptor here comes from a human donor.

The chain couples TRBV6-5 to TRBJ2-2, with 8 positions matching TRBD2. Unmatched junction bases numbered 9, after V lost 8 bases and J lost 4 bases. CDR1 and CDR2 from the germline V gene are MNHEY and SVGAGI. The CDR3 contains 15 residues. In nucleotides, the CDR3 is TGTGCCAGCCAGACTAGCGAGAGAGGCACCGGGGAGCTGTTTTTT. Translating gives CASQTSERGTGELFF.

This chain uses TRBV5-1 with TRBJ2-3; TRBD2 aligns across 7 bases. Trimming cost V 4 bases and J 5 bases; bases outside gene matches: 13. The CDR3 consists of 16 residues. Germline V gene lookup returns CDR1 SGHRS and CDR2 YFSETQ. The CDR3 protein is CASSHRGETRKDTQYF. The DNA of the CDR3 is TGCGCCAGCAGCCATCGGGGGGAGACTAGGAAAGATACGCAGTATTTT.

The chain carries TRBV7-8 and TRBJ1-5; 7 bases agree with TRBD1. Germline CDR1 is SGHVS and CDR2 is FQNEAQ. J lost 0 bases, V lost 4 bases, and 9 bases had no gene match. The CDR3 runs to 17 residues. The DNA for the CDR3 is TGTGCCAGCAGCTCGTCAAGGGGGACAGATAGCAATCAGCCCCAGCATTTT. It yields the protein CASSSSRGTDSNQPQHF.

The chain couples TRBV30 to TRBJ1-2; 9 nucleotides line up with TRBD1. V lost 0 bases and J lost 4; bases outside the gene matches: 12. Germline values: CDR1 GTSNPN, CDR2 SVGIG (reference sequence). The CDR3 sequence is 17 residues long. CDR3 amino acids: CAWSVRTGDVVLYGYTF. CDR3 nucleotides: TGTGCCTGGAGTGTACGGACAGGGGATGTGGTACTCTATGGCTACACCTTC.

The V and J genes are TRBV20-1 and TRBJ2-1, with TRBD2 as a possible D gene (6 bases). V gave up 7 bases and J gave up 5 bases, with 9 bases separating them. The CDR3 is made up of 11 amino acids. CDR1 is DFQATT, CDR2 SNEGSKA, per germline (reference sequence). The CDR3: CSVGGDNEQFF. CDR3 nucleotide sequence: TGCAGTGTGGGCGGGGACAATGAGCAGTTCTTC.

This sequence joins TRBV28 and TRBJ2-5, with D perhaps TRBD1 (6 bases). The ends were cut back, 5 bases at V and 9 bases at J, with 31 bases in the middle. Germline lookup yields CDR1 MDHEN and CDR2 SYDVKM. The CDR3 contains 18 residues. In nucleotides, the CDR3 is TGTGCCAGCAGTCAGACCTTTAAAGGTTGGACAGTAAGAGAAGCCCAGTACTTC. Protein: CASSQTFKGWTVREAQYF.

The chain links TRBV19 to TRBJ2-1; TRBD2 aligns across 10 bases. The V gene's germline CDR1 is LNHDA and CDR2 SQIVND (reference sequence). V dropped 6 bases and J dropped 2; count of bases not matched to a gene: 10. The CDR3 length is 17 residues. The CDR3 spells CASSPVPSGSPYNEQFF. For the CDR3, the DNA is TGTGCCAGTAGCCCAGTTCCTAGCGGGAGCCCCTACAATGAGCAGTTCTTC.

The J gene is TRBJ2-2, the V gene TRBV11-3, with D perhaps matching TRBD2 (6 bases). CDR3 size: 19 residues. Germline V gene sequence: CDR1 SGHNT, CDR2 YENEEA. V was shortened by 2 bases and J by 1 base, with 20 bases between the two germline ends. The CDR3 is CASSLTLPLAEGNTGELFF. CDR3 in DNA: TGTGCCAGCAGCTTAACCCTTCCCTTAGCGGAGGGGAACACCGGGGAGCTGTTTTTT.

J is TRBJ1-6 and V is TRBV30, with 8 bases lining up with TRBD1. The CDR3 consists of 15 residues. After removal of 0 bases from V and 9 bases from J, the junction contained 7 bases not matched to a gene. Per germline, CDR1 GTSNPN and CDR2 SVGIG (reference sequence). CDR3 in amino acids: CAWSVLDRVGSPLHF. The CDR3 DNA reads as TGTGCCTGGAGTGTATTGGACAGGGTGGGTTCACCCCTCCACTTT. The full variable domain, rest sourced from reference TRBV30 and TRBJ1-6, is SQTIHQWPATLVQPVGSPLSLECTVEGTSNPNLYWYRQAAGRGLQLLFYSVGIGQISSEVPQNLSASRPQDRQFILSSKKLLLSDSGFYLCAWSVLDRVGSPLHFGNGTRLTVT.

The rearrangement joins TRBV6-4 to TRBJ1-5; D remains unclear. Between the trimmed V and J ends, which lost 3 bases and 4 bases, there was a span of 7 bases. This CDR3 spans 13 amino acids. The germline gives CDR1 MRHNA, CDR2 SNTAGT. The CDR3 region is CASSETGNQPQHF. CDR3 in DNA: TGTGCCAGCAGTGAGACCGGGAATCAGCCCCAGCATTTT.

This clone was found once. The chain employs TRBV5-4 and TRBJ1-2, with D hard to call. The CDR3 runs 14 residues. Germline V gene lookup returns CDR1 SGHNT and CDR2 YYREEE (reference sequence). Between the trimmed V and J ends, which lost 0 bases and 6 bases, there was a span of 12 bases. The CDR3, as DNA: TGTGCCAGCAGCTTGGCCACCAGGTCCAATGGCTACACCTTC. This encodes CASSLATRSNGYTF.

The chain links TRBV7-2 to TRBJ2-1; a possible D gene is TRBD2 (6 bases). Trimming took off 2 bases at V and 2 bases at J, with 10 bases between the two ends. Germline CDR1 reads SGHTA; CDR2 reads FQGNSA. There are 15 residues in the CDR3. The CDR3 here is CASSLRTIAYNEQFF. CDR3 nucleotides: TGTGCCAGCAGCTTACGGACTATCGCCTACAATGAGCAGTTCTTC.

J is TRBJ2-1 and V is TRBV6-4; TRBD2 aligns across 13 bases. This CDR3 region has 21 residues. V dropped 4 bases and J dropped 10; count of bases not matched to a gene: 25. CDR1 is MRHNA and CDR2 is SNTAGT in the germline V gene. CDR3 DNA: TGTGCCAGCAGTGCCTCATGGGGGGACAGCAAAACCGGGACTAGCGGGGAAGAGCAGTTCTTC. Translated: CASSASWGDSKTGTSGEEQFF.

The chain links TRBV19 to TRBJ2-2; D unclear. The CDR3 contains 15 residues. From germline, CDR1 is LNHDA and CDR2 SQIVND (reference sequence). Trimming cost V 4 bases and J 4 bases, with 13 bases left between them. The CDR3 loop is CASSTPTLATGELFF. CDR3 sequence (DNA): TGTGCCAGTAGTACCCCTACATTGGCCACCGGGGAGCTGTTTTTT.

The chain couples TRBV6-5 to TRBJ2-7; 9 positions agree with TRBD1. The CDR3 has 15 residues. Germline CDR1 MNHEY, CDR2 SVGAGI. V lost 6 bases and J lost 5; bases outside the gene matches: 11. CDR3 sequence (DNA): TGTGCCAGCAGGATTCCGGGACAGGGTGGAAACGAGCAGTACTTC. This gives the protein CASRIPGQGGNEQYF.